This T cell receptor (beta chain) originates from a study of shared clonotypes between healthy human individuals. Regarding the study as a whole: The study generally estimated greater richness for naive than memory subsets.

The CDR3 is 13 amino acids. CDR1 and CDR2 from the germline V gene are WSHSY and SAAADI. The V and J ends lost 8 bases and 7 bases, in that order; junction bases with no gene match: 10. The study separated CD4+ cells into CD45RA+ naive and CD45RA-negative memory subsets. About this clone itself: No antigen is known for it.

Sequenced by immunoSEQ multiplex PCR; TCRdb stores in-frame clones only, minus some. The sample lists roughly 640,000 clones; more than 95% were seen once. The sample taken for sequencing was naive CD4+ T cells sorted from blood. Subset described: CD45RA+ positively selected. The rearrangement joins TRBV10-2 to TRBJ2-7, with 8 bases that match TRBD1. The receptor comes from a woman aged 25-40 years in good health. The CDR3 DNA sequence: TGCGCCAGCGGGGGTCAGGGGGCGAAAGAGCAGTACTTC. Translating it yields CASGGQGAKEQYF.